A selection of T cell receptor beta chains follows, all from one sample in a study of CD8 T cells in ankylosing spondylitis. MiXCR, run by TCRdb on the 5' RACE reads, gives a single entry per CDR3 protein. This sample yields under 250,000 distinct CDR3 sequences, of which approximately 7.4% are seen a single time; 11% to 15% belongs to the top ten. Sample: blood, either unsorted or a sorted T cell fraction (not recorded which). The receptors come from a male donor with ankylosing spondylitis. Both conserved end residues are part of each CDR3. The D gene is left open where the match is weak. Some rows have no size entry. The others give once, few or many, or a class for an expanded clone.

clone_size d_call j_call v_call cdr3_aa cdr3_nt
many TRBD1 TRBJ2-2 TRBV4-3 CASSHRQGLNTGELFF TGCGCCAGCAGCCACAGACAGGGTCTGAACACCGGGGAGCTGTTTTTT
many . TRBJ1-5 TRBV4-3 CASSQDHGRDQPQHF TGCGCCAGCAGCCAAGACCATGGAAGGGACCAGCCCCAGCATTTT
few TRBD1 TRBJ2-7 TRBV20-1 CSARSFWTGLEQYF TGCAGTGCTAGATCTTTTTGGACAGGGCTCGAGCAGTACTTC
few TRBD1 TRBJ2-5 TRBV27 CASSFRTGVWETQYF TGTGCCAGCAGTTTCCGGACAGGGGTCTGGGAGACCCAGTACTTC
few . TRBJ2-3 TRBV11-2 CASSSRKGFSTDTQYF TGTGCCAGCAGCTCACGGAAGGGGTTTAGCACAGATACGCAGTATTTT
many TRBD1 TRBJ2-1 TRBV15 CATSRGGTGVRNEQFF TGTGCCACCAGCAGAGGGGGGACAGGGGTCAGGAATGAGCAGTTCTTC
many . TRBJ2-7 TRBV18 CASSQNRVYSYEQYF TGTGCCAGCTCTCAAAACAGGGTGTACTCCTACGAGCAGTACTTC
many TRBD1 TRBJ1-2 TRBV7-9 CASSFVPRQGERYGYTF TGTGCCAGCAGCTTCGTACCCAGACAGGGGGAGAGGTATGGCTACACCTTC
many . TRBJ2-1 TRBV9 CASSVGTGRSNEQFF TGTGCCAGCAGCGTAGGGACCGGACGGTCCAATGAGCAGTTCTTC
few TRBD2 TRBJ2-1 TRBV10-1 CASSERSSGRNEQFF TGCGCCAGCAGTGAGAGGTCTAGCGGGAGGAATGAGCAGTTCTTC
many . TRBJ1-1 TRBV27 CASSPLGPNTEAFF TGTGCCAGCAGTCCTCTTGGCCCCAACACTGAAGCTTTCTTT
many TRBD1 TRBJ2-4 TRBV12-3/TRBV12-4 CASSPGGIQYF TGTGCCAGCAGCCCAGGGGGCATTCAGTACTTC
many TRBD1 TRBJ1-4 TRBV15 CATSSPVGAGGVDNEKLFF TGTGCCACCAGCAGCCCGGTCGGGGCAGGGGGCGTCGATAATGAAAAACTGTTTTTT
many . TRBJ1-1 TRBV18 CASSPPPIGGAEAFF TGTGCCAGCTCACCTCCTCCGATAGGCGGAGCTGAAGCTTTCTTT
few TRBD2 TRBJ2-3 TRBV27 CASSIWPGGGTDTQYF TGTGCCAGCAGTATTTGGCCGGGGGGGGGCACAGATACGCAGTATTTT
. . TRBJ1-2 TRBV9 CASSVGVGHYGYTF TGTGCCAGCAGCGTGGGGGTCGGTCACTATGGCTACACCTTC
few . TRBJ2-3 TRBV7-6 CASSSGMSNTQYF TGTGCCAGCAGCTCAGGGATGAGTAATACGCAGTATTTT
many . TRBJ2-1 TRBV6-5 CASSYTGFNEQFF TGTGCCAGCAGTTACACCGGGTTCAATGAGCAGTTCTTC
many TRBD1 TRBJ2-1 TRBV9 CASSETGTAAYNEQFF TGTGCCAGCAGCGAGACCGGGACAGCGGCTTACAATGAGCAGTTCTTC
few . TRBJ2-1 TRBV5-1 CASSLGSGFYNEQFF TGCGCCAGCAGCCTAGGGAGCGGGTTCTACAATGAGCAGTTCTTC
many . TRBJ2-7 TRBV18 CASSPQPSPRNEQYF TGTGCCAGCTCACCACAGCCAAGCCCTAGGAACGAGCAGTACTTC
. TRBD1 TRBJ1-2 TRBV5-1 CASSSDRGKSGYTF TGCGCCAGCAGCTCGGACAGGGGGAAGAGTGGCTACACCTTC
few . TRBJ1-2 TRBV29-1 CSVEAGTYGYTF TGCAGCGTTGAAGCCGGTACCTATGGCTACACCTTC
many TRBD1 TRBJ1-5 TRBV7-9 CASSFGQGYPQHF TGTGCCAGCAGCTTCGGACAGGGTTATCCCCAGCATTTT
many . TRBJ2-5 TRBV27 CASRTGRYQYF TGTGCCAGCAGGACAGGGAGGTACCAGTACTTC
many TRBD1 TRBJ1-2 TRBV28 CASSSVRDRGIYGYTF TGTGCCAGCAGTTCCGTCCGGGACAGGGGGATCTATGGCTACACCTTC
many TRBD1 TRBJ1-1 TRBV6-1 CASSTPDRASTEAFF TGTGCCAGCAGTACCCCGGACAGGGCTAGCACTGAAGCTTTCTTT
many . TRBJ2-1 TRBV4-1 CASSQAPGQYNEQFF TGCGCCAGCAGCCAAGCCCCCGGACAGTACAATGAGCAGTTCTTC
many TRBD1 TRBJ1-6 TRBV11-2 CASSLDQRTGAGSPLHF TGTGCCAGCAGCTTAGACCAACGGACAGGGGCAGGATCACCCCTCCACTTT
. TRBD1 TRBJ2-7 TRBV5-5 CASSRPGQGFHEQYF TGTGCCAGCAGCCGTCCGGGACAGGGGTTCCACGAGCAGTACTTC
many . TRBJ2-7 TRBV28 CASSPVGINYEQYF TGTGCCAGCAGCCCTGTGGGGATTAATTACGAGCAGTACTTC
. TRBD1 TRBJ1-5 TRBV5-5 CASSNPGQGYQPQHF TGTGCCAGCAGCAACCCGGGACAGGGTTATCAGCCCCAGCATTTT
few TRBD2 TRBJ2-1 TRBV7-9 CASSLGTSVGEQFF TGTGCCAGCAGCTTAGGGACTAGCGTCGGTGAGCAGTTCTTC
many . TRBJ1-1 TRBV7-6 CASSLGTYTEAFF TGTGCCAGCAGCTTAGGCACCTACACTGAAGCTTTCTTT
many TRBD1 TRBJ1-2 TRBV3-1 CASSRDRGPNYGYTF TGTGCCAGCAGCAGGGACAGGGGGCCTAACTATGGCTACACCTTC
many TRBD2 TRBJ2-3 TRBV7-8 CASSPPRLAVKEPDTQYF TGTGCCAGCAGCCCCCCTCGACTAGCGGTAAAGGAGCCAGATACGCAGTATTTT
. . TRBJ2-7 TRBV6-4 CASRDRTMQYF TGTGCCAGCAGGGATAGGACTATGCAGTACTTC
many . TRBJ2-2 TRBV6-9 CASSTGYGYTGELFF TGTGCCAGCAGCACAGGGTACGGGTACACCGGGGAGCTGTTTTTT
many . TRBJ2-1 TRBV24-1 CATSDFGQQEQFF TGTGCCACCAGTGATTTCGGACAGCAGGAGCAGTTCTTC
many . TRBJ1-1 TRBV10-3 CAISESGHLNTEAFF TGTGCCATCAGTGAGTCGGGACATTTGAACACTGAAGCTTTCTTT
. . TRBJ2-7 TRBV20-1 CSARELWGGEQYF TGCAGTGCTAGAGAATTGTGGGGCGGGGAGCAGTACTTC
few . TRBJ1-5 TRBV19 CASSPEAASNQPQHF TGTGCCAGTAGCCCGGAGGCTGCGAGCAATCAGCCCCAGCATTTT
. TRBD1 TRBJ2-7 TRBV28 CASSVQGATYEQYF TGTGCCAGCAGTGTACAGGGGGCCACCTACGAGCAGTACTTC
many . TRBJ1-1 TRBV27 CASGLESGENTEAFF TGTGCCAGCGGCTTGGAGTCGGGGGAGAACACTGAAGCTTTCTTT
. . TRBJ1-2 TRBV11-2 CASSLDPQGGYGYTF TGTGCCAGCAGCTTAGATCCGCAGGGTGGATATGGCTACACCTTC
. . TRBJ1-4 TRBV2 CASSDGIGKEKLFF TGTGCCAGCAGTGACGGGATAGGAAAGGAAAAACTGTTTTTT
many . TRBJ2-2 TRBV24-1 CATSDLSRGVTTGELFF TGTGCCACCAGTGATTTGAGTCGAGGGGTTACGACCGGGGAGCTGTTTTTT
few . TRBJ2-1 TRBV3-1 CASSPLTGSLTGEQFF TGTGCCAGCAGCCCCCTTACAGGTTCTCTTACGGGGGAGCAGTTCTTC
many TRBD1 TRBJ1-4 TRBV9 CASSAAGGANEKLFF TGTGCCAGCAGCGCCGCAGGGGGCGCGAATGAAAAACTGTTTTTT
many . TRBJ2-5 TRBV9 CASSVGGGTQETQYF TGTGCCAGCAGCGTAGGGGGGGGCACCCAAGAGACCCAGTACTTC
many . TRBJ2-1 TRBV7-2 CASSFWLGDNEQFF TGTGCCAGCAGCTTTTGGCTAGGCGACAATGAGCAGTTCTTC
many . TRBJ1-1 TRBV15 CATSPRTLGTEAFF TGTGCCACCAGCCCTCGGACGTTGGGTACTGAAGCTTTCTTT
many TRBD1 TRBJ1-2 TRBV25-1 CASSEYKQGFPYTF TGTGCCAGCAGTGAATATAAACAGGGGTTTCCCTACACCTTC